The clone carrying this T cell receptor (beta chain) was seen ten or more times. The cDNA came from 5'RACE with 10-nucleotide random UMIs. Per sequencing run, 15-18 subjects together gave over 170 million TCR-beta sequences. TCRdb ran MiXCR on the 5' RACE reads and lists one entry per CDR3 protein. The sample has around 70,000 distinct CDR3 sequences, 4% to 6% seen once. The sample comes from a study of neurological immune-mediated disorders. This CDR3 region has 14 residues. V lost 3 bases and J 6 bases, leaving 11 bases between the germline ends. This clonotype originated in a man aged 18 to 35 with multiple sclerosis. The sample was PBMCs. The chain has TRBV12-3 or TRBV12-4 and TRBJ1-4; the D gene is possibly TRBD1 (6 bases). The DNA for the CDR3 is TGTGCCAGCAGTTTTCAGGGGTCGGATGAAAAACTGTTTTTT. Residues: CASSFQGSDEKLFF.